Listed here are 5 T cell receptor beta chains from one sample, sequenced in a study of T-cell memory formation after mild COVID-19. TCRdb re-called the 5' RACE reads through MiXCR, storing one row per CDR3 protein. The table lists some 250,000 distinct CDR3 sequences, 8.5% to 9.5% of them singletons. Sequencing was performed on PBMCs or a T cell subset sorted from them (not recorded which). These receptors were collected from a man younger than 35 who had mild COVID-19 (a few samples of this study predate the infection). Cell type and time point are not known.

This clonotype was recorded a few times. The gene calls are TRBV7-9 and TRBJ1-2; the D gene is possibly TRBD1 (6 bases). Trimming took 6 bases from V and 6 from J, leaving 11 bases between them. Germline V gene data show CDR1 as SEHNR and CDR2 as FQNEAQ (reference sequence). The CDR3 runs 12 residues. This chain's CDR3 is CASRAEGDGYTF. The DNA of the CDR3 is TGTGCCAGCAGGGCTGAGGGGGATGGCTACACCTTC.

This clonotype was seen once. The chain combines TRBV5-6 with TRBJ2-2; D assignment may be TRBD1 or TRBD2 (5 bases each). V lost 0 bases to trimming and J lost 5 bases, with 14 bases between them. The germline V gene encodes CDR1 SGHDT and CDR2 YYEEEE. This CDR3 contains 16 residues. The CDR3 DNA is TGTGCCAGCAGCTTGGGAGTCCGTTGGGGGACCGGGGAGCTGTTTTTT. This translates into CASSLGVRWGTGELFF.

In this sample, this clonotype turned up a few times. The chain combines TRBV12-3 or TRBV12-4 with TRBJ2-1, with 9 bases fitting TRBD1. The junction had 4 bases not matched to a gene; V was cut back by 4 bases and J by 6 bases. The CDR3 runs to 14 residues. CDR3 in DNA: TGTGCCAGCAGTTCCGGACAGGGGTTCAATGAGCAGTTCTTC. Amino acid sequence: CASSSGQGFNEQFF.

This clonotype was observed many times. This chain uses TRBV12-3 or TRBV12-4 with TRBJ2-4; 7 bases line up with TRBD1. This CDR3 spans 14 amino acids. V was pared by 4 bases and J by 7 bases, with 7 bases of the junction left unmatched. DNA for the CDR3: TGTGCCAGCAGTTACGAGGGGGCCATCAACATTCAGTACTTC. It is translated as CASSYEGAINIQYF.

The V call is TRBV2, the J call TRBJ2-5, with 12 bases matching TRBD2. The CDR3 loop spans 18 amino acids. Germline loops: CDR1 SNHLY, CDR2 FYNNEI. With 2 bases clipped from V and 1 base from J, the junction kept 8 bases outside the gene matches. The CDR3, as DNA: TGTGCCAGCAGTGAATCAAGGACTAGCGGGGCAGTCCAAGAGACCCAGTACTTC. Its protein product is CASSESRTSGAVQETQYF.